These 28 T cell receptor beta chains came from one sample sequenced in a study of cytomegalovirus exposure and HLA in healthy donors. The PCR made use of 60 Vbeta and 13 Jbeta primers. Repertoires were generated with immunoSEQ multiplex PCR, while TCRdb's copy carries only in-frame clones and drops some. The sample contains fewer than 100,000 clones, over 75% of which appear only once. Sample: PBMCs. The receptors shown here come from a male donor in good health and CMV-seropositive.

V and J are TRBV5-1 and TRBJ2-1; TRBD2 might be the D (5 bases). CDR1 is SGHRS and CDR2 is YFSETQ in the germline V gene. Trimming cost V 0 bases and J 5 bases, with 12 bases left between them. The length of the CDR3 is 15 residues. As DNA, the CDR3 is TGCGCCAGCAGCTTGGCGGGAAGGTGGAACAATGAGCAGTTCTTC. Residues: CASSLAGRWNNEQFF.

The CDR3 DNA sequence: TGTGCCAGCAGCCCTAGAGCTAGCGGGGCCAAGAGAGAGACCCAGTACTTC. This sequence encodes CASSPRASGAKRETQYF. This chain connects TRBV7-2 to TRBJ2-5, with TRBD2 matching 9 bases. CDR1 is SGHTA, CDR2 FQGNSA, per germline. V shed 5 bases and J 4 bases; nucleotides not matched to a gene: 14. The CDR3 consists of 17 residues.

The V call is TRBV15, the J call TRBJ2-5; 8 bases are shared with TRBD1. The CDR3 is 16 amino acids. V shed 5 bases and J 2 bases; nucleotides not matched to a gene: 10. From germline, CDR1 is LNHNV and CDR2 YYDKDF (reference sequence). The CDR3 spells CATSGRTGIPQETQYF. CDR3 nucleotide sequence: TGTGCCACCAGCGGACGGACAGGGATACCTCAAGAGACCCAGTACTTC.

The rearrangement joins TRBV5-4 to TRBJ2-3; 10 positions agree with TRBD2. With V trimmed by 4 bases and J by 6 bases, 11 bases remained unmatched. The CDR3 is made up of 16 amino acids. The germline V gene has CDR1 SGHNT and CDR2 YYREEE (reference sequence). This chain's CDR3 is CASSPDSGRAADTQYF. CDR3 nucleotide sequence: TGTGCCAGCAGCCCGGACAGCGGGAGGGCGGCCGATACGCAGTATTTT.

The chain employs TRBV27 and TRBJ2-1, with 12 bases identical to TRBD2. The germline V gene has CDR1 MNHEY and CDR2 SMNVEV (reference sequence). The CDR3 has 15 residues. Trimming took 6 bases from V and 8 from J; bases not matched to a gene: 8. The CDR3 loop is CASSLRLAGADEQFF. The CDR3 nucleotides read TGTGCCAGCAGCCTCCGACTAGCGGGGGCCGATGAGCAGTTCTTC.

This chain links TRBV4-1 with TRBJ2-3, with TRBD1 matching 10 bases. From germline, CDR1 is MGHRA and CDR2 YSYEKL. This CDR3 region has 16 residues. V shed 1 base, J shed 0 bases, and the junction held 1 base outside the gene matches. The CDR3 DNA reads TGCGCCAGCAGCCAAGGGACAGGGGGAAGCACAGATACGCAGTATTTT. This encodes CASSQGTGGSTDTQYF.

This clone was counted a single time. The chain has TRBV7-9 and TRBJ2-7; D possibly corresponds to TRBD1 (6 bases). The CDR3 has 15 amino acids. V was pared by 1 base and J by 5 bases, with 15 bases between. Germline CDR1 and CDR2: SEHNR and FQNEAQ (reference sequence). This CDR3 is CASSLVGALDHEQYF. CDR3 coding DNA: TGTGCCAGCAGCTTAGTGGGGGCTTTAGACCACGAGCAGTACTTC.

V is TRBV27 and J is TRBJ2-5, with 10 bases fitting TRBD2. V shed 1 base and J 3 bases; nucleotides not matched to a gene: 8. The CDR3 loop spans 17 amino acids. CDR1 and CDR2 (germline): MNHEY, SMNVEV (reference sequence). CDR3 sequence reads: CASSLFVAGGGEETQYF. CDR3 DNA sequence: TGTGCCAGCAGTTTATTTGTAGCGGGAGGAGGGGAAGAGACCCAGTACTTC.

The gene calls are TRBV30 and TRBJ2-1; maybe TRBD1 (6 bases). Trimming took 2 bases from V and 10 from J, leaving 18 bases between them. Germline lookup yields CDR1 GTSNPN and CDR2 SVGIG (reference sequence). The CDR3 loop spans 14 amino acids. The CDR3 here is CAWSKGEGWGEQFF. CDR3 in DNA: TGTGCCTGGAGTAAGGGGGAAGGGTGGGGCGAGCAGTTCTTC.

V usage is TRBV6-6 and J usage is TRBJ1-5; D is unclear. The CDR3 runs 15 residues. Trimming took 1 base from V and 4 from J, leaving 11 bases between them. Germline V CDR1 and CDR2: MNHNY, SVGAGI (reference sequence). The CDR3 here is CASSYWAAFNQPQHF. The CDR3 region has the DNA TGTGCCAGCAGTTACTGGGCAGCTTTTAATCAGCCCCAGCATTTT.

The chain recombines TRBV5-1 with TRBJ1-4, with 8 positions matching TRBD1. This CDR3 has 15 amino acids. The ends lost 0 bases at V and 7 bases at J; junction bases unmatched: 5. Germline CDR1 SGHRS, CDR2 YFSETQ. CDR3 coding DNA: TGCGCCAGCAGCTTGGGGGTCAGGGGGCGTGAAAAACTGTTTTTT. Amino acids: CASSLGVRGREKLFF.

In its sample, this clone ranks as medium-sized (0.01 to 0.1%). The chain joins TRBV6-1 to TRBJ1-5; the D gene is possibly TRBD1 (5 bases). V shed 6 bases and J shed 8 bases, with 17 bases lying between them. CDR1 is MNHNS and CDR2 is SASEGT in the germline V gene. The CDR3 has 14 residues. The CDR3 loop is CASSGGVDRKPQHF. CDR3 nucleotides: TGTGCCAGCAGCGGGGGGGTCGATCGGAAGCCCCAGCATTTT.

V gene TRBV6-1 combines with J gene TRBJ1-6; D is uncertain. CDR1 and CDR2 (germline): MNHNS, SASEGT. The CDR3 is 13 amino acids. Trimming cost V 5 bases and J 8 bases, with 10 bases left between them. CDR3 sequence: CASSRSLDSPLHF. The CDR3 region has the DNA TGTGCCAGCAGTAGAAGTTTAGATTCACCCCTCCACTTT.

The chain joins TRBV5-1 to TRBJ2-2; no clear D gene. Germline CDR1 and CDR2: SGHRS and YFSETQ. This CDR3 region has 17 residues. V was cut by 1 base and J by 4 bases, with 17 bases left in between. The DNA of the CDR3 is TGCGCCAGCAGCTTGTCCGGATTAAGGTCGGGCACCGGGGAGCTGTTTTTT. Protein: CASSLSGLRSGTGELFF. The full variable domain, rest sourced from reference TRBV5-1 and TRBJ2-2, is KAGVTQTPRYLIKTRGQQVTLSCSPISGHRSVSWYQQTPGQGLQFLFEYFSETQRNKGNFPGRFSGRQFSNSRSEMNVSTLELGDSALYLCASSLSGLRSGTGELFFGEGSRLTVL.

This chain connects TRBV29-1 to TRBJ1-1, with D uncertain. The CDR3 has 13 residues. V was trimmed by 6 bases and J by 7 bases, leaving 18 bases between them. CDR1 is SQVTM, CDR2 ANQGSEA, per germline. CDR3 bases: TGCAGCGTCGCCGTAACCACCCCCGGTGAAGCTTTCTTT. Its translation is CSVAVTTPGEAFF.

The rearrangement links TRBV6-6 to TRBJ2-3, with 13 bases aligning to TRBD2. V shed 10 bases and J 8 bases; nucleotides not matched to a gene: 15. The length of the CDR3 is 16 residues. The germline V gene has CDR1 MNHNY and CDR2 SVGAGI (reference sequence). DNA of the CDR3: TGTGCCACCCTCCTGGGACTAGCGGGGACTTTCGGTACGCAGTATTTT. Its translation is CATLLGLAGTFGTQYF.

The V gene is TRBV15, the J gene TRBJ2-7, with D perhaps matching TRBD2 (7 bases). Germline V CDR1 and CDR2: LNHNV, YYDKDF (reference sequence). The CDR3 totals 13 residues. Between the trimmed V and J ends, which lost 5 bases and 7 bases, there was a span of 15 bases. The CDR3 region is CATSPRGAREQYF. The CDR3 DNA reads as TGTGCCACCAGCCCACGGGGGGCGCGGGAGCAGTACTTC.

The V call is TRBV30, the J call TRBJ2-7; tentatively, D is TRBD2 (6 bases). The germline V gene encodes CDR1 GTSNPN and CDR2 SVGIG (reference sequence). The CDR3 has 13 amino acids. Between the trimmed V and J ends, which lost 4 bases and 6 bases, there was a span of 16 bases. CDR3 coding DNA: TGTGCCTGGACGTTCGGACTAAGTGCCGAGCAGTACTTC. Protein sequence: CAWTFGLSAEQYF.

For the CDR3, the DNA is TGTGCCAGCAGAGCCTCGAGCGAGAAGGTCGATGGCTACACCTTC. This translates into CASRASSEKVDGYTF. This chain links TRBV2 with TRBJ1-2; the D is unclear. Germline assignment: CDR1 SNHLY and CDR2 FYNNEI. The CDR3 totals 15 residues. The V gene lost 6 bases and the J gene lost 6 bases, with 20 bases spanning the gap.

This clone was observed a handful of times. This chain links TRBV19 with TRBJ1-4; unclear D gene. The CDR3 loop spans 12 amino acids. V was pared by 6 bases and J by 13 bases, with 15 bases between. Per germline, CDR1 LNHDA and CDR2 SQIVND (reference sequence). The CDR3 protein is CASRGNSYRLFF. The CDR3 nucleotides are TGTGCCAGTAGGGGTAACAGCTATCGACTGTTTTTT.

Here the CDR3 reads CASKGTGGNEQYF. The CDR3 nucleotides read TGTGCCAGCAAGGGGACAGGGGGAAACGAGCAGTACTTC. This rearrangement joins TRBV2 to TRBJ2-7, with 11 bases lining up with TRBD1. Germline CDR1 and CDR2: SNHLY and FYNNEI. The CDR3 runs to 13 residues. With 7 bases clipped from V and 5 bases from J, the junction kept 4 bases outside the gene matches. Supplemented by reference TRBV2 and TRBJ2-7, the full variable domain reads EPEVTQTPSHQVTQMGQEVILRCVPISNHLYFYWYRQILGQKVEFLVSFYNNEISEKSEIFDDQFSVERPDGSNFTLKIRSTKLEDSAMYFCASKGTGGNEQYFGPGTRLTVT.

The chain combines TRBV6-5 with TRBJ2-7, with TRBD1 matching over 8 bases. Germline trimming cut 6 bases from V and 2 bases from J; bases unmatched to any gene: 6. The CDR3 has 14 amino acids. The germline V gene encodes CDR1 MNHEY and CDR2 SVGAGI. DNA for the CDR3: TGTGCCAGCAGCAGGGGGCCCCATCCCTACGAGCAGTACTTC. It yields the protein CASSRGPHPYEQYF.

This clone occurred once. This chain uses TRBV5-1 with TRBJ2-7, with 9 bases identical to TRBD2. The CDR3 covers 17 residues. V shed 0 bases, J shed 6 bases, and the junction held 13 bases outside the gene matches. From germline, CDR1 is SGHRS and CDR2 YFSETQ. CDR3 sequence reads: CASSLVSAGGRSTEQYF. CDR3 in DNA: TGCGCCAGCAGCTTGGTTAGTGCGGGAGGGAGGTCAACCGAGCAGTACTTC.

The V gene is TRBV11-3, the J gene TRBJ2-7, with D tentatively TRBD1 (5 bases). Germline assignment: CDR1 SGHNT and CDR2 YENEEA. Trimming stripped 0 bases from V and 6 bases from J, with 12 bases between. The CDR3 extends over 14 amino acids. CDR3 coding DNA: TGTGCCAGCAGCTTAGAAGACAGCTTGGGCGAGCAGTACTTC. This gives the protein CASSLEDSLGEQYF.

The chain is built from TRBV6-6 and TRBJ2-7; 8 bases are a match to TRBD2. Per germline, CDR1 MNHNY and CDR2 SVGAGI (reference sequence). V was pared by 0 bases and J by 5 bases, with 3 bases of the junction left unmatched. The CDR3 has 14 residues. The CDR3 loop reads CASSYSGTSDEQYF. The CDR3 DNA sequence: TGTGCCAGCAGTTACTCCGGGACTAGTGACGAGCAGTACTTC.

On this clone: This CDR3 is also generated by other DNA sequences in the sample. The chain employs TRBV29-1 and TRBJ2-3, with unresolved D. Germline CDR1 is SQVTM and CDR2 is ANQGSEA. Trimming cost V 1 base and J 0 bases, with 2 bases left between them. The CDR3 length is 12 residues. CDR3 nucleotide sequence: TGCAGCGTTGAAGCTAGCACAGATACGCAGTATTTT. It encodes CSVEASTDTQYF.

This clone was observed once. This chain uses TRBV2 with TRBJ2-5; 7 bases match TRBD2. TRBJ2-7 matches the DNA end more closely, so the J call is doubtful. From germline, CDR1 is SNHLY and CDR2 FYNNEI. This CDR3 is built from 15 residues. The CDR3 DNA sequence: TGTGCCAGCAGTGAACGGGGGGAGTTGGGCTACGAGCAGTACTTC. Encoded protein: CASSERGELGYEQYF.

The J gene is TRBJ1-6, the V gene TRBV6-5; D possibly corresponds to TRBD1 (6 bases). The ends were cut back, 7 bases at V and 12 bases at J, with 16 bases in the middle. This CDR3 has 13 residues. Germline V lookup: CDR1 MNHEY, CDR2 SVGAGI. For the CDR3, the DNA is TGTGCCAGCAACCAAGATAAACAGGGACCCCTCCACTTT. Encoded protein: CASNQDKQGPLHF.